The clone carrying this TCR beta chain was seen more than once but under ten times. As yet, its antigen is unknown. Repertoires were generated with immunoSEQ multiplex PCR, while TCRdb's copy carries only in-frame clones and drops some. The sample lists around 450,000 clones; nearly 90% were seen once. This specimen belongs to a study of Ad26.COV2.S vaccination and SARS-CoV-2 variants. Study summary: Trial arm assignment for the donor was COV1001 Ad26.COV2.S. Study-wide results and caveats: Vaccinated and placebo-treated recipients had similar non-spike TCR breadth.

This CDR3 spans 16 amino acids. V lost 5 bases, J lost 1 base, and 7 bases stayed unmatched. From germline, CDR1 is SGHNT and CDR2 YENEEA. Treatment in this sample: about 20 received Ad26.COV2.S at low or high dose, single or two shots; about 5 received placebo; per-sample allocation not given. Specimens were obtained on day 63 following the first vaccine or placebo injection. The donor's status was that of an adult aged 18-55 years in Boston. This TCR came from a person between 18 and 65 years old who received the Ad26.COV2.S COVID-19 vaccine or a placebo. The chain carries TRBV11-3 and TRBJ2-3; 9 positions agree with TRBD1. This sample comprised peripheral blood, obtained in a trial of Ad26.COV2.S vaccine versus placebo. CDR3 loop: CASSLGDRVGTDTQYF. The DNA of the CDR3 is TGTGCCAGCAGCCTGGGGGACAGGGTTGGCACAGATACGCAGTATTTT.